The 10 T cell receptor beta chains given below trace back to one sample, sequenced in a study of blood T cell repertoires in COVID-19. Sequencing used immunoSEQ multiplex PCR; TCRdb keeps in-frame clones, though not all of them. The sample shows approximately 160,000 clones, around four fifths of them seen only once. The sequencing input was peripheral blood. The origin of the receptors is a woman at least 80 years old with acute or convalescent COVID-19.

In nucleotides, the CDR3 is TGTGCCAGTAGTATGTCTAGGAACAAACACAATGAGCAGTTCTTC. This encodes CASSMSRNKHNEQFF. The gene calls are TRBV19 and TRBJ2-1; unclear D gene. Trimming took 3 bases from V and 5 from J, leaving 14 bases between them. Germline-derived CDR1 and CDR2 are LNHDA and SQIVND (reference sequence). This CDR3 is built from 15 residues.

V is TRBV27 and J is TRBJ2-1; 14 bases map to TRBD2. The V gene end was trimmed by 4 bases and the J gene end by 6 bases; junction bases not matched to a gene: 2. Germline assignment: CDR1 MNHEY and CDR2 SMNVEV (reference sequence). CDR3 length equals 15 residues. The CDR3: CASSSGLAGVNEQFF. CDR3 coding DNA: TGTGCCAGCAGTTCGGGACTAGCGGGAGTCAATGAGCAGTTCTTC.

This sequence joins TRBV10-3 and TRBJ1-2; 7 bases are a match to TRBD1. The germline CDR1 and CDR2 sequences are ENHRY and SYGVKD. V shed 0 bases, J shed 4 bases, and the junction held 5 bases outside the gene matches. The CDR3 is made up of 15 amino acids. This CDR3 reads CAISESDRTVYGYTF. DNA of the CDR3: TGTGCCATCAGTGAGTCGGACAGGACCGTCTATGGCTACACCTTC.

This chain connects TRBV30 to TRBJ1-3; 9 bases match TRBD1. After removal of 0 bases from V and 7 bases from J, the junction contained 1 base not matched to a gene. CDR3 length: 13 amino acids. CDR1 and CDR2 from the germline V gene are GTSNPN and SVGIG (reference sequence). The CDR3 protein is CAWSVQGANTIYF. The CDR3 DNA sequence: TGTGCCTGGAGTGTACAGGGGGCTAACACCATATATTTT.

This clone was observed a few times. Here the CDR3 reads CASSPTPSYEQYF. The CDR3 DNA sequence: TGTGCCAGCTCACCTACACCGTCCTACGAGCAGTACTTC. The chain uses TRBV18 and TRBJ2-7; D unresolved. The germline gives CDR1 KGHSH, CDR2 LQKENI. The CDR3 is made up of 13 amino acids. Trimming took off 3 bases at V and 1 base at J, with 7 bases between the two ends.

This rearrangement joins TRBV27 to TRBJ2-6, with a weak D call TRBD1 (5 bases). CDR3 size: 14 residues. Germline assignment: CDR1 MNHEY and CDR2 SMNVEV (reference sequence). V lost 5 bases and J lost 3, with 8 bases in between. CDR3 protein: CASSLRVGANVLTF. The CDR3 DNA follows: TGTGCCAGCAGTCTCAGGGTTGGGGCCAACGTCCTGACTTTC.

V gene TRBV7-2 combines with J gene TRBJ2-1, with TRBD2 as a possible D gene (5 bases). V lost 0 bases to trimming and J lost 0 bases, with 9 bases between them. The CDR3 spans 16 residues. Per germline, CDR1 SGHTA and CDR2 FQGNSA. CDR3 nucleotide sequence: TGTGCCAGCAGCTTAGCCGGGGAAAGCTCCTACAATGAGCAGTTCTTC. Protein: CASSLAGESSYNEQFF.

J is TRBJ1-5 and V is TRBV6-5; D is unclear. The length of the CDR3 is 13 residues. Deletions cut 6 bases from V and 6 bases from J, with 12 bases between. Germline lookup yields CDR1 MNHEY and CDR2 SVGAGI. For the CDR3, the DNA is TGTGCCAGCAGGACCAGCGGAGCTCAGCCCCAGCATTTT. Protein product: CASRTSGAQPQHF.

This chain uses TRBV6-5 with TRBJ2-5, with D uncertain. Germline CDR1 and CDR2: MNHEY and SVGAGI. V shed 5 bases and J shed 3 bases, with 4 bases lying between them. The CDR3 spans 11 residues. The CDR3 loop reads CASSREETQYF. CDR3 nucleotides: TGTGCCAGCAGTCGCGAAGAGACCCAGTACTTC.

This chain uses TRBV19 with TRBJ1-2; the D gene is possibly TRBD1 (6 bases). Germline V gene data show CDR1 as LNHDA and CDR2 as SQIVND (reference sequence). The CDR3 has 16 residues. The V end was cut by 5 bases, the J end by 7 bases, with 23 bases between. CDR3 sequence (DNA): TGTGCCAGTAGTTCCAATCGGGACATCTGGGGCGCTGGCTACACCTTC. Protein: CASSSNRDIWGAGYTF.